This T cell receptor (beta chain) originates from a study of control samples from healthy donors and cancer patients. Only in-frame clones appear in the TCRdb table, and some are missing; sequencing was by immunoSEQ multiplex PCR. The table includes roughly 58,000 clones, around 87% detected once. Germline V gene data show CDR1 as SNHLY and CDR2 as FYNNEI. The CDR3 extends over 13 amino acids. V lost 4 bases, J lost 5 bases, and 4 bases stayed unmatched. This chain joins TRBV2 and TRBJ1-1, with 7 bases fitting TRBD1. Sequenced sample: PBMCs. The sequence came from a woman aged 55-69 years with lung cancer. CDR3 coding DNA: TGTGCCAGCAGTGTAGGGGGCGAAACTGAAGCTTTCTTT. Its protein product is CASSVGGETEAFF.